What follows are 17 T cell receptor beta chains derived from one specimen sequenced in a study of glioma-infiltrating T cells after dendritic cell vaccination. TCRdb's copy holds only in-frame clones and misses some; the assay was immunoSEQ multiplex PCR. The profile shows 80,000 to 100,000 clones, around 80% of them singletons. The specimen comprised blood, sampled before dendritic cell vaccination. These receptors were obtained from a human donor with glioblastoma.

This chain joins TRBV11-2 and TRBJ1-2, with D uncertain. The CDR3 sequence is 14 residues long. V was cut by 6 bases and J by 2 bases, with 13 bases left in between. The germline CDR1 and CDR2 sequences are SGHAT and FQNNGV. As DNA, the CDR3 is TGTGCCAGCAGTACCAGGACTGGGAACTATGGCTACACCTTC. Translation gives CASSTRTGNYGYTF.

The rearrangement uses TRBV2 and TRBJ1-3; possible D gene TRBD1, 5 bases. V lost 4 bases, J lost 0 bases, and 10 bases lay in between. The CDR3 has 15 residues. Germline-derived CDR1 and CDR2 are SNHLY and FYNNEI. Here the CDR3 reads CASSVSGISGNTIYF. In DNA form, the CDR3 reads TGTGCCAGCAGTGTTTCAGGGATCTCTGGAAACACCATATATTTT.

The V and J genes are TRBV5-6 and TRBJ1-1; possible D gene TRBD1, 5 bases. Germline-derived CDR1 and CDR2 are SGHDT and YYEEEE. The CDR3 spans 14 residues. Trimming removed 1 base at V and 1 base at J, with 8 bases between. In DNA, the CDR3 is TGTGCCAGCAGCTTGAACAGGCCGAACACTGAAGCTTTCTTT. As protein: CASSLNRPNTEAFF.

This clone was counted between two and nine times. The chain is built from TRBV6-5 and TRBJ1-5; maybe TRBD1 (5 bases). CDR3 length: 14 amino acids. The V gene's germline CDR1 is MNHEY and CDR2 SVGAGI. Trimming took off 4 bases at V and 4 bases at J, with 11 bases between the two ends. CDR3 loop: CASSFQTANQPQHF. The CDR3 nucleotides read TGTGCCAGCAGTTTCCAGACAGCTAATCAGCCCCAGCATTTT.

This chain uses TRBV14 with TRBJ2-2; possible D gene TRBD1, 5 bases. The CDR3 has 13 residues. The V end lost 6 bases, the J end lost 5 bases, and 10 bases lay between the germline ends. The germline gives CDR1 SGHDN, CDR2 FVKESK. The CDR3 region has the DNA TGTGCCAGCAGGGGGCTTGGGACCGGGGAGCTGTTTTTT. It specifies CASRGLGTGELFF.

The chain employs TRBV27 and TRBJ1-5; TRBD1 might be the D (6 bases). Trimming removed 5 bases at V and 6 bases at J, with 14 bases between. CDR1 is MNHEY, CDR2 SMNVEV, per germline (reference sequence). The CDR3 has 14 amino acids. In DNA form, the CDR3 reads TGTGCCAGCAGTCGCACAGGGTCAGGTCAGCCCCAGCATTTT. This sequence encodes CASSRTGSGQPQHF.

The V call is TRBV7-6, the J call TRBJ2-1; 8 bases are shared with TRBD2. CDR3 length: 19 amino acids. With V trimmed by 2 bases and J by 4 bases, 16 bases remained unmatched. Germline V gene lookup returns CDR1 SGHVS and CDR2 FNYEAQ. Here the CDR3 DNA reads TGTGCCAGCAGCTTAAGGGCCGGCGGGGGGCCCGATATTTACAATGAGCAGTTCTTC. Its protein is CASSLRAGGGPDIYNEQFF.

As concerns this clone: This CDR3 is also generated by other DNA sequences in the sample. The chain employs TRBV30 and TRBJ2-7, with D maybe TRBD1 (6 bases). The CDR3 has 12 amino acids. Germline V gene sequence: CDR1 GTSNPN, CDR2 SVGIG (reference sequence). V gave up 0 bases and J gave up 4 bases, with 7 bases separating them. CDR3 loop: CAWSVRGYEQYF. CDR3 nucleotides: TGTGCCTGGAGTGTAAGGGGGTACGAGCAGTACTTC.

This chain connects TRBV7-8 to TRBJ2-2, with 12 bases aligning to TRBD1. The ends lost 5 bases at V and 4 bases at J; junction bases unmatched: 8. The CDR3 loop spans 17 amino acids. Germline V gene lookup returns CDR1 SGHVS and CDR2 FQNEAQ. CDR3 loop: CASSVPGTGGGTGELFF. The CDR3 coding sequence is TGTGCCAGCAGCGTACCCGGGACAGGGGGCGGCACCGGGGAGCTGTTTTTT.

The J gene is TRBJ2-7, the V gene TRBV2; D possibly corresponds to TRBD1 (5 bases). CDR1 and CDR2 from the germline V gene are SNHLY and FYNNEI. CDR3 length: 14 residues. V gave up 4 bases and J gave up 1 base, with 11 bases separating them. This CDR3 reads CASSGAGFSYEQYF. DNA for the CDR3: TGTGCCAGCAGTGGGGCAGGGTTTTCCTACGAGCAGTACTTC. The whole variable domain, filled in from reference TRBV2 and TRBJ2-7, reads EPEVTQTPSHQVTQMGQEVILRCVPISNHLYFYWYRQILGQKVEFLVSFYNNEISEKSEIFDDQFSVERPDGSNFTLKIRSTKLEDSAMYFCASSGAGFSYEQYFGPGTRLTVT.

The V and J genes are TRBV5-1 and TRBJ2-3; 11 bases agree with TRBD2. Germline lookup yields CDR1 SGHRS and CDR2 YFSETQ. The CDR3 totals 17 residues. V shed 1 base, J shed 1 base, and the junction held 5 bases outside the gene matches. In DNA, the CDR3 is TGCGCCAGCAGCTTGACTAGCGGGAGTCTGGGCACAGATACGCAGTATTTT. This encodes CASSLTSGSLGTDTQYF.

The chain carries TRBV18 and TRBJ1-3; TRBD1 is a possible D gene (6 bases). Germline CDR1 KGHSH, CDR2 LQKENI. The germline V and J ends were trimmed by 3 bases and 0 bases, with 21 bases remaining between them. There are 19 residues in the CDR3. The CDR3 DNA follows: TGTGCCAGCTCACCCCTCTTCACCCCGGGGGGCCGCTCTGGAAACACCATATATTTT. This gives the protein CASSPLFTPGGRSGNTIYF.

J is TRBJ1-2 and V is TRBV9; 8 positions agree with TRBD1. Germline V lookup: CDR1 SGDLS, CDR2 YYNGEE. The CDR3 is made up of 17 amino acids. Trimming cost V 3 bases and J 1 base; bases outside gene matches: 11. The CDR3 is CASSGQGAADINYGYTF. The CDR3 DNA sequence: TGTGCCAGCAGCGGTCAGGGGGCCGCGGATATTAACTATGGCTACACCTTC.

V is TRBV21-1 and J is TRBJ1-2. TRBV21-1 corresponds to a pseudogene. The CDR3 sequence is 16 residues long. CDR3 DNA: TGTGCCAGCAGCAAAGTGAACGGGGGGGAGGCTTATGGCTACACCTTC. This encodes CASSKVNGGEAYGYTF.

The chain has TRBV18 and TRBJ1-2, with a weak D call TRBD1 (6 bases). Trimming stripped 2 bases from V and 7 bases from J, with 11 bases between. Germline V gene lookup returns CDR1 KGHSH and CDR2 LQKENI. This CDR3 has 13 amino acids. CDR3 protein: CASSPGQLAGYTF. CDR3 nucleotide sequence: TGTGCCAGCTCACCAGGACAGCTTGCTGGCTACACCTTC.

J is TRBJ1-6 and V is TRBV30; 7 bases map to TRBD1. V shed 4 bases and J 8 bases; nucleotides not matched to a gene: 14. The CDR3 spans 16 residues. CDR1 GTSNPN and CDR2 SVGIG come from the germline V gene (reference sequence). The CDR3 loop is CAWKTPQGLVHSPLHF. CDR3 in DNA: TGTGCCTGGAAGACCCCACAGGGGTTAGTTCATTCACCCCTCCACTTT.

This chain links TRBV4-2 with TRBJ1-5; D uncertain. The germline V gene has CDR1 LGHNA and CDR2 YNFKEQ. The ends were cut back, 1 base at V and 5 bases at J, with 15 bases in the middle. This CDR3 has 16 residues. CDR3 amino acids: CASSQGGGQSDQPQHF. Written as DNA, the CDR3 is TGTGCCAGCAGCCAAGGAGGCGGGCAGTCGGATCAGCCCCAGCATTTT.